This T cell receptor (beta chain) was observed in a study of T-cell reconstitution after alpha-beta-depleted transplantation in children. Molecular barcoding with unique molecular identifiers was used for the TCRbeta library. TCRdb analysed the PCR reads with MiXCR anew, one entry per CDR3 protein. There are 200,000 to 300,000 distinct CDR3 sequences in the sample; 12% occur only once, and about 2.6% lies in the top ten. The CDR3 has 12 residues. The germline CDR1 and CDR2 sequences are DFQATT and SNEGSKA (reference sequence). Trimming took off 0 bases at V and 7 bases at J, with 9 bases between the two ends. This clonotype was detected ten times or more.

Sequences were derived from PBMCs from the stem cell graft donor, sampled from the stem cell graft. This TCR was recovered from a human donor who donated a stem cell graft to a child with acute lymphoblastic leukemia. This sequence joins TRBV20-1 and TRBJ1-2; D remains unclear. The CDR3 DNA reads as TGCAGTGCTAGAGATCTGGCAGTTGGCTACACCTTC. As protein: CSARDLAVGYTF.